This T cell receptor beta chain is from a study of long-term antiretroviral therapy in people with HIV. Trimming pared 4 bases from V and 2 bases from J, leaving 9 bases between. CDR1 and CDR2 (germline): MNHNS, SASEGT. This CDR3 contains 14 residues. Sequencing used immunoSEQ v3.0 at survey level. This table comes from immunoSEQ multiplex PCR, and its TCRdb copy is limited to in-frame clones, with some not included. The sample lists roughly 18,000 clones, 60% to 85% occurring once. This chain joins TRBV6-1 and TRBJ1-5, with TRBD1 as a possible D gene (6 bases). The receptor was derived from a woman aged 25 to 39 with HIV. Sequencing was performed on unsorted PBMCs, taken 2.9 years after starting antiretroviral therapy. Written as DNA, the CDR3 is TGTGCCAGCAGTGTGGAGGGGGGCAATCAGCCCCAGCATTTT. This gives the protein CASSVEGGNQPQHF.